A selection of T cell receptor beta chains follows, all from one sample in a study of cytomegalovirus exposure and HLA in healthy donors. The repertoire was sequenced with immunoSEQ multiplex PCR; TCRdb's copy has only in-frame clones and lacks some. The table shows roughly 100,000 clones, with around 83% occurring only once. The sample taken for sequencing was PBMCs. These receptor sequences come from a female donor in good health and CMV-seropositive. Each CDR3 is given with its conserved first and last residue. D genes are given only for firm matches. Clone size is stated in some rows and not others, as once, few, many or a class when expanded.

j_call d_call clone_size v_call cdr3_aa cdr3_nt
TRBJ1-2 TRBD1 - TRBV6-6 CASSRQGGGYTF TGTGCCAGCAGCCGACAGGGGGGGGGCTACACCTTC
TRBJ1-2 - - TRBV27 CASSLGGANGYTF TGTGCCAGCAGTTTAGGGGGGGCTAATGGCTACACCTTC
TRBJ2-7 - - TRBV7-2 CASSLRTRDEQYF TGTGCCAGCAGCTTAAGAACCAGGGACGAGCAGTACTTC
TRBJ1-5 - - TRBV5-1 CASSLGFGSNQPQHF TGCGCCAGCAGCTTGGGTTTCGGTAGCAATCAGCCCCAGCATTTT
TRBJ1-5 - - TRBV28 CASSSTGGNQPQHF TGTGCCAGCAGTTCAACAGGAGGCAATCAGCCCCAGCATTTT
TRBJ1-1 TRBD1 - TRBV5-4 CASSLEPTGWTEAFF TGTGCCAGCAGCTTGGAACCGACAGGGTGGACTGAAGCTTTCTTT
TRBJ2-7 TRBD1 - TRBV25-1 CASSGTGRDEQYF TGTGCCAGCAGTGGGACAGGGCGGGACGAGCAGTACTTC
TRBJ2-7 - - TRBV28 CASSSRGWTYEQYF TGTGCCAGCAGTTCCCGAGGGTGGACCTACGAGCAGTACTTC
TRBJ1-2 - once TRBV29-1 CSVDLRQGYTF TGCAGCGTCGACCTCCGACAGGGCTACACCTTC
TRBJ2-1 TRBD2 - TRBV5-1 CASSLGIPSGRSGEQFF TGCGCCAGCAGCTTGGGAATTCCTAGCGGGAGGAGTGGGGAGCAGTTCTTC
TRBJ2-5 TRBD1 few TRBV4-1 CASSQVAGGAQYF TGCGCCAGCAGCCAAGTGGCAGGGGGCGCCCAGTACTTC
TRBJ1-2 TRBD1 - TRBV5-1 CASSLTTGSYGYTF TGCGCCAGCAGCTTGACGACAGGGTCCTATGGCTACACCTTC
TRBJ1-2 - - TRBV5-1 CASTYSTGIDGYTF TGCGCCAGCACCTACTCTACAGGGATAGATGGCTACACCTTC
TRBJ2-3 - - TRBV6-1 CASSGNRLISDTQYF TGTGCCAGCAGTGGTAACAGGTTAATATCGGATACGCAGTATTTT
TRBJ1-5 - - TRBV6-4 CASSRDTNQPQHF TGTGCCAGCAGCCGGGACACCAATCAGCCCCAGCATTTT
TRBJ2-3 - - TRBV5-1 CASSREGVTDTQYF TGCGCCAGCAGCCGGGAAGGAGTAACAGATACGCAGTATTTT